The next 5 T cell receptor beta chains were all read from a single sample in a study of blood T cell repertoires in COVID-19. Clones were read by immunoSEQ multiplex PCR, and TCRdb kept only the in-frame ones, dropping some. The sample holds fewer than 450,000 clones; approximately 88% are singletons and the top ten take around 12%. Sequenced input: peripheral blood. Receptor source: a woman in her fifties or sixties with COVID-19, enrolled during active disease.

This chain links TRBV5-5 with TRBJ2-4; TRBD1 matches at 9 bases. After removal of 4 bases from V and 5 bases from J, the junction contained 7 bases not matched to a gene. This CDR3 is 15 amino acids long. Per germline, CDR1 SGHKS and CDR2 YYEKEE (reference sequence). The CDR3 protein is CASSHTGGGQNIQYF. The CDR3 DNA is TGTGCCAGCAGCCATACAGGGGGCGGCCAAAACATTCAGTACTTC.

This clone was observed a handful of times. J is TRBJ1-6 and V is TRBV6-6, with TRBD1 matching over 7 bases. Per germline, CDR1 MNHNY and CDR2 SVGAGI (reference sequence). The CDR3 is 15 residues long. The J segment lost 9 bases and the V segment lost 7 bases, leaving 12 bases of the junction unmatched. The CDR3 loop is CASTGAGQGGSPLHF. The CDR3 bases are TGTGCCAGCACCGGGGCTGGGCAGGGGGGTTCACCCCTCCACTTT.

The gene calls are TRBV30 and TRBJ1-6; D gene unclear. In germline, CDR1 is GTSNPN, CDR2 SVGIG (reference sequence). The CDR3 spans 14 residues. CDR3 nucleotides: TGTGCGATTAGTATCGGACTGGCCGGATCACCCCTCCACTTT. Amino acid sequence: CAISIGLAGSPLHF. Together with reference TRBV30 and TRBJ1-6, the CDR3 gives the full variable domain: SQTIHQWPATLVQPVGSPLSLECTVEGTSNPNLYWYRQAAGRGLQLLFYSVGIGQISSEVPQNLSASRPQDRQFILSSKKLLLSDSGFYLCAISIGLAGSPLHFGNGTRLTVT.

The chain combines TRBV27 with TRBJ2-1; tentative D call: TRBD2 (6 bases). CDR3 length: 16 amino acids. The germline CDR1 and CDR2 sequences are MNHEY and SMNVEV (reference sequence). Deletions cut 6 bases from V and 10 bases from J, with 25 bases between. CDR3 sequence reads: CASSSGGTITGREQFF. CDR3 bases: TGTGCCAGCAGCTCCGGAGGGACCATTACGGGTAGAGAGCAGTTCTTC.

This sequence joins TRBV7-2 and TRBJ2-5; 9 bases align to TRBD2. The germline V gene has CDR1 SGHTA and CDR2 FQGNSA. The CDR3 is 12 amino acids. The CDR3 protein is CAAGLAVETQYF. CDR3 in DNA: TGTGCGGCGGGACTAGCTGTGGAGACCCAGTACTTC.